Following are 20 T cell receptor beta chains from one sample sequenced in a study of blood T cells in healthy people across ages. The use of a sample-barcoded 5' primer and a J-beta primer mix characterized a second PCR of 7 to 11 cycles. TCRdb passed the 5' RACE reads through MiXCR, listing each CDR3 protein once. This table holds about 1.1 million distinct CDR3 sequences, around two fifths found once. Sequencing used blood. The receptors here all came from a man younger than 35 in good health.

This sequence joins TRBV20-1 and TRBJ2-3; D is possibly TRBD1 or TRBD2 (6 bases each). The CDR3 length is 15 residues. Per the germline V gene, CDR1 is DFQATT and CDR2 is SNEGSKA (reference sequence). Trimming cost V 6 bases and J 0 bases, with 16 bases left between them. The CDR3 here is CSAPLTGGSTDTQYF. CDR3 DNA: TGCAGTGCCCCGCTCACCGGGGGCAGCACAGATACGCAGTATTTT.

This chain links TRBV7-2 with TRBJ2-1; D may correspond to TRBD1 or TRBD2 (5 bases each). Germline CDR1 SGHTA, CDR2 FQGNSA. The CDR3 has 16 amino acids. Trimming left V 1 base short and J 6 bases short, with 16 bases between. The CDR3 region has the DNA TGTGCCAGCAGCTTAGTGGTGGGGGAAGGCTGCAATGAGCAGTTCTTC. As protein: CASSLVVGEGCNEQFF. Full variable domain (outside the CDR3, taken from reference TRBV7-2 and TRBJ2-1): GAGVSQSPSNKVTEKGKDVELRCDPISGHTALYWYRQSLGQGLEFLIYFQGNSAPDKSGLPSDRFSAERTGGSVSTLTIQRTQQEDSAVYLCASSLVVGEGCNEQFFGPGTRLTVL.

This clonotype was seen a few times. Here the CDR3 DNA reads TGTGCCAGCAGTACCCGGACTAGCGGGGGAGAGACCCAGTACTTC. Translated, it gives CASSTRTSGGETQYF. The chain couples TRBV12-3 or TRBV12-4 to TRBJ2-5; 13 bases line up with TRBD2. The CDR3 has 15 amino acids. V trimming: 5 bases; J trimming: 4 bases; junction bases outside the gene matches: 4.

This chain links TRBV12-3 or TRBV12-4 with TRBJ2-3, with D unclear. V lost 10 bases and J lost 0, with 14 bases in between. The CDR3 extends over 14 amino acids. DNA for the CDR3: TGTGCCACCAGAGAGACAAGAAGCACAGATACGCAGTATTTT. Translation gives CATRETRSTDTQYF.

This clonotype was counted a few times. The chain joins TRBV2 to TRBJ2-7; D is possibly TRBD2 (5 bases). This CDR3 spans 12 amino acids. V lost 11 bases to trimming and J lost 1 base, with 12 bases between them. Germline-derived CDR1 and CDR2 are SNHLY and FYNNEI. In DNA form, the CDR3 reads TGTGCCTTCAACCGGGGTTCCTACGAGCAGTACTTC. The encoded protein is CAFNRGSYEQYF.

This rearrangement joins TRBV20-1 to TRBJ2-3; D ambiguous. This CDR3 spans 16 amino acids. Trimming left V 0 bases short and J 2 bases short, with 15 bases between. The germline gives CDR1 DFQATT, CDR2 SNEGSKA (reference sequence). This CDR3 is CSARESTNSVTDTQYF. DNA of the CDR3: TGCAGTGCTAGAGAAAGCACGAATAGTGTCACAGATACGCAGTATTTT.

The CDR3 coding sequence is TGCGCCAGCAGCTTCGGGACTAGCGGGGGCAAAAACATTCAGTACTTC. It translates to CASSFGTSGGKNIQYF. The chain is built from TRBV5-1 and TRBJ2-4; 14 nucleotides line up with TRBD2. This CDR3 has 16 amino acids. V was pared by 2 bases and J by 3 bases, with 1 base of the junction left unmatched. Germline loops: CDR1 SGHRS, CDR2 YFSETQ. The entire variable domain, with the rest obtained from reference TRBV5-1 and TRBJ2-4, is as follows: KAGVTQTPRYLIKTRGQQVTLSCSPISGHRSVSWYQQTPGQGLQFLFEYFSETQRNKGNFPGRFSGRQFSNSRSEMNVSTLELGDSALYLCASSFGTSGGKNIQYFGAGTRLSVL.

This clonotype was counted a few times. This chain links TRBV11-2 with TRBJ2-3; D gene uncertain. The length of the CDR3 is 15 residues. V lost 2 bases and J 0 bases, leaving 9 bases between the germline ends. The V gene's germline CDR1 is SGHAT and CDR2 FQNNGV. CDR3 bases: TGTGCCAGCAGCTTATTGACGGCTAGCACAGATACGCAGTATTTT. Translated: CASSLLTASTDTQYF.

In its sample, this clonotype was seen once. The chain has TRBV27 and TRBJ2-1, with TRBD2 matching 10 bases. This CDR3 has 15 amino acids. With 6 bases clipped from V and 6 bases from J, the junction kept 8 bases outside the gene matches. Germline values: CDR1 MNHEY, CDR2 SMNVEV (reference sequence). CDR3 sequence: CASSPPRTSGNEQFF. The CDR3 bases are TGTGCCAGCAGCCCCCCCCGGACTAGCGGCAATGAGCAGTTCTTC.

The sample holds a few counts of this clonotype. The CDR3 sequence: CASSRGQKNIQYF. The CDR3 bases are TGTGCCAGTAGTAGAGGGCAGAAAAACATTCAGTACTTC. The V call is TRBV19, the J call TRBJ2-4, with D tentatively TRBD2 (5 bases). With 4 bases removed from V and 4 bases from J, the gap between germline ends came to 8 bases. Germline CDR1 LNHDA, CDR2 SQIVND (reference sequence). The CDR3 sequence is 13 residues long.

The gene calls are TRBV30 and TRBJ2-3; no clear D gene. CDR1 and CDR2 from the germline V gene are GTSNPN and SVGIG (reference sequence). The V gene lost 4 bases and the J gene lost 4 bases, with 12 bases spanning the gap. This CDR3 comprises 13 residues. CDR3 residues: CAWNGVAADTQYF. CDR3 DNA sequence: TGTGCCTGGAATGGGGTTGCGGCAGATACGCAGTATTTT. Full variable domain (remainder filled in from reference TRBV30 and TRBJ2-3): SQTIHQWPATLVQPVGSPLSLECTVEGTSNPNLYWYRQAAGRGLQLLFYSVGIGQISSEVPQNLSASRPQDRQFILSSKKLLLSDSGFYLCAWNGVAADTQYFGPGTRLTVL.

This clonotype was seen a handful of times. The rearrangement uses TRBV14 and TRBJ2-1, with D possibly TRBD2 on 5 matching bases. Trimming left V 3 bases short and J 9 bases short, with 9 bases between. The CDR3 totals 12 residues. The germline CDR1 and CDR2 sequences are SGHDN and FVKESK. The CDR3, as DNA: TGTGCCAGCAGCCAGGGTGGACTTGAGCAGTTCTTC. It is translated as CASSQGGLEQFF.

This rearrangement joins TRBV12-3 or TRBV12-4 to TRBJ2-5; D is possibly TRBD2 (6 bases). The CDR3 loop spans 11 amino acids. Trimming took 4 bases from V and 12 from J, leaving 12 bases between them. The DNA of the CDR3 is TGTGCCAGCAGTTCGAGAGGGGAGGAGTACTTC. This translates into CASSSRGEEYF.

A few counts support this clonotype. The rearrangement joins TRBV4-3 to TRBJ1-4; 7 bases fit TRBD1. V shed 3 bases and J 0 bases; nucleotides not matched to a gene: 13. Germline V CDR1 and CDR2: LGHNA, YSLEER. This CDR3 is 19 amino acids long. The CDR3 reads CASSQDLRDRSSTNEKLFF. The CDR3 DNA reads TGCGCCAGCAGCCAGGATTTACGGGACAGAAGTTCAACTAATGAAAAACTGTTTTTT.

The chain uses TRBV7-2 and TRBJ1-1; a weak D match, TRBD1 (6 bases). Germline V gene lookup returns CDR1 SGHTA and CDR2 FQGNSA. V lost 1 base, J lost 4 bases, and 16 bases lay in between. The CDR3 totals 16 residues. CDR3 DNA: TGTGCCAGCAGCTTAGTCGGGACAAAGCCCCCCACTGAAGCTTTCTTT. This encodes CASSLVGTKPPTEAFF.

This clonotype turned up a few times. The chain is built from TRBV11-2 and TRBJ2-7; D ambiguous. The CDR3 sequence is 15 residues long. Per the germline V gene, CDR1 is SGHAT and CDR2 is FQNNGV. Trimming shortened V by 4 bases and J by 6 bases, and 19 bases separated the two germline ends. The CDR3 loop reads CASSSPRTSLREQYF. CDR3 nucleotides: TGTGCCAGCAGCTCCCCTCGCACGTCCCTACGCGAGCAGTACTTC.

The genes are TRBV4-3 and TRBJ2-5, with a possible D match to TRBD2 (5 bases). CDR1 LGHNA and CDR2 YSLEER come from the germline V gene. V lost 1 base to trimming and J lost 3 bases, with 15 bases between them. CDR3 size: 16 residues. CDR3 amino acids: CASSQGTGERKETQYF. The CDR3 DNA is TGCGCCAGCAGCCAAGGGACTGGAGAAAGAAAAGAGACCCAGTACTTC.

This chain's CDR3 is CASSIPRATSTDTQYF. The DNA for the CDR3 is TGTGCCAGCAGCATTCCCAGGGCTACCAGCACAGATACGCAGTATTTT. The chain employs TRBV7-2 and TRBJ2-3; D perhaps matches TRBD1 (5 bases). V dropped 5 bases and J dropped 0 bases, with 15 bases sitting between them. From germline, CDR1 is SGHTA and CDR2 FQGNSA. CDR3 size: 16 residues.

The chain carries TRBV6-5 and TRBJ1-3; D remains unclear. CDR1 is MNHEY and CDR2 is SVGAGI in the germline V gene. CDR3 size: 13 residues. Trimming took off 6 bases at V and 0 bases at J, with 6 bases between the two ends. This CDR3 reads CASRENSGNTIYF. The DNA of the CDR3 is TGTGCCAGCAGAGAAAACTCTGGAAACACCATATATTTT.

This clonotype has at least ten counts. J is TRBJ1-2 and V is TRBV12-3 or TRBV12-4; 7 nucleotides line up with TRBD1. V shed 1 base, J shed 4 bases, and the junction held 6 bases outside the gene matches. The CDR3 is made up of 15 amino acids. CDR3 coding DNA: TGTGCCAGCAGTTTAGTCCCACAGGGGTCCTATGGCTACACCTTC. It yields the protein CASSLVPQGSYGYTF.